The present entry profiles one T cell receptor (beta chain) with its context. What it recognizes is unknown. V gave up 10 bases and J gave up 2 bases, with 12 bases separating them. The CDR3 is 13 residues long. Germline V gives CDR1 LNHDA, CDR2 SQIVND (reference sequence). Original methodology: Because ImmunoSEQ provided only junction sequences with no quality scores, the filtering differed. Libraries were prepared by immunoSEQ multiplex PCR; TCRdb keeps only in-frame clonotypes and omits some of them. V and J calls and clone size are those listed in that table; D and trimming were worked out from the DNA. The sample includes a few hundred thousand clones, over 95% of them seen just once. The data stem from a study of shared clonotypes between healthy human individuals. CD45RO negativity and positive selection for CCR7 defined naive CD8 cells, a population that excluded terminally differentiated effector memory CD45RA+ cells.

General study findings and limits: In having few donors, the study represented limited genetic and exposure-history diversity. Unshared clonotypes carried lower generation probabilities than those common to all four donors.

Sequenced: naive CD8+ T cells sorted from blood. The origin of this receptor is a woman younger than 45 in good health. The V gene is TRBV19, the J gene TRBJ2-1; D remains unclear. This chain's CDR3 is CATVSGAYNEQFF. For the CDR3, the DNA is TGTGCCACGGTCTCCGGCGCCTACAATGAGCAGTTCTTC.